The next 29 T cell receptor beta chains were all read from a single sample in a study of somatic mutations in cytotoxic T cells in rheumatoid arthritis. Sequenced by immunoSEQ multiplex PCR; TCRdb stores in-frame clones only, minus some. Of about 15,000 clones listed, over 60% were seen once; the top ten hold 11% to 15%. The sequencing input was CD8+ T cells sorted from blood. Every receptor here comes from an adult with rheumatoid arthritis.

The sample holds one count of this clone. CDR3 loop: CASSLESSYEQYF. The CDR3 DNA reads as TGTGCCAGCAGCTTGGAGAGCTCCTACGAGCAGTACTTC. V and J are TRBV5-4 and TRBJ2-7; unclear D gene. CDR1 and CDR2 (germline): SGHNT, YYREEE (reference sequence). The V gene lost 0 bases and the J gene lost 0 bases, with 4 bases spanning the gap. The CDR3 is made up of 13 amino acids. Full variable domain (remainder filled in from reference TRBV5-4 and TRBJ2-7): ETGVTQSPTHLIKTRGQQVTLRCSSQSGHNTVSWYQQALGQGPQFIFQYYREEENGRGNFPPRFSGLQFPNYSSELNVNALELDDSALYLCASSLESSYEQYFGPGTRLTVT.

CDR3 region: CASSLAPFSGRPNEQFF. Here the CDR3 DNA reads TGTGCCAGCAGCTTAGCGCCATTCAGCGGGAGACCCAATGAGCAGTTCTTC. The rearrangement links TRBV7-7 to TRBJ2-1; 8 positions agree with TRBD2. V was pared by 0 bases and J by 6 bases, with 10 bases of the junction left unmatched. This CDR3 is built from 17 residues. Germline CDR1 SSHAT, CDR2 FNYEAQ (reference sequence).

This clone was counted between two and nine times. The rearrangement uses TRBV5-6 and TRBJ1-1; D call uncertain. The CDR3 is 19 amino acids. V gave up 6 bases and J gave up 0 bases, with 27 bases separating them. The germline gives CDR1 SGHDT, CDR2 YYEEEE. This CDR3 reads CASKPWFADTNALNTEAFF. The DNA of the CDR3 is TGTGCCAGCAAACCTTGGTTCGCAGACACAAACGCGCTGAACACTGAAGCTTTCTTT.

To note about this clone: Germline and junction disagree at one end, which may indicate a read error. This chain links TRBV4-2 with TRBJ1-2, with D perhaps matching TRBD1 (5 bases). Germline V lookup: CDR1 LGHNA, CDR2 YNFKEQ. There are 15 residues in the CDR3. CDR3 sequence reads: CASSQERDGHYGYTF. The CDR3 DNA sequence: TGTGCCAGCAGTCAAGAACGGGACGGACACTATGGCTACACCTTC.

The CDR3 is CAWSAILESFRQDYGYTF. The CDR3 nucleotides are TGTGCCTGGAGTGCAATCCTCGAGTCCTTCCGGCAGGACTATGGCTACACCTTC. This chain joins TRBV30 and TRBJ1-2; D is unclear. CDR3 length: 18 amino acids. From germline, CDR1 is GTSNPN and CDR2 SVGIG (reference sequence). V dropped 1 base and J dropped 3 bases, with 24 bases sitting between them.

DNA for the CDR3: TGCGCCAGCAGCCAAGTTTCGGGGGAGCTGTTTTTT. It is translated as CASSQVSGELFF. The J gene is TRBJ2-2, the V gene TRBV4-1; no clear D. The CDR3 covers 12 residues. Trimming left V 1 base short and J 8 bases short, with 5 bases between. The germline gives CDR1 MGHRA, CDR2 YSYEKL.

This clone was seen a single time. This chain joins TRBV10-2 and TRBJ1-2; D not certain. The CDR3 runs 16 residues. Germline assignment: CDR1 WSHSY and CDR2 SAAADI. Trimming took off 6 bases at V and 2 bases at J, with 19 bases between the two ends. Here the CDR3 DNA reads TGCGCCAGCAGCCCCGCTCCCACACAGCCAAACTATGGCTACACCTTC. Protein sequence: CASSPAPTQPNYGYTF.

This chain links TRBV13 with TRBJ2-2, with TRBD1 matching 9 bases. CDR1 PRHDT and CDR2 FYEKMQ come from the germline V gene (reference sequence). With 5 bases clipped from V and 3 bases from J, the junction kept 4 bases outside the gene matches. This CDR3 contains 15 residues. The CDR3 DNA sequence: TGTGCCAGCAGCGGCCGGGACAGGGACACCGGGGAGCTGTTTTTT. Protein: CASSGRDRDTGELFF.

This clone has a single count. This sequence joins TRBV29-1 and TRBJ2-1; D might be TRBD2 (6 bases). CDR1 and CDR2 from the germline V gene are SQVTM and ANQGSEA. V was clipped by 7 bases and J by 4 bases, with 11 bases between them. The CDR3 sequence is 12 residues long. The CDR3 loop is CSAELAYNEQFF. The CDR3 DNA reads as TGCAGCGCCGAACTAGCTTACAATGAGCAGTTCTTC.

Only a few counts were recorded for this clone. This chain connects TRBV21-1 to TRBJ1-5; the table's D call TRBD1 went unverified against the DNA. TRBV21-1 is a known pseudogene. This CDR3 is 17 amino acids long. Here the CDR3 reads CASSKGDRGRSNQPQHF. CDR3 DNA sequence: TGTGCCAGCAGCAAAGGTGACAGGGGAAGGAGCAATCAGCCCCAGCATTTT.

V and J are TRBV7-2 and TRBJ1-6; a possible D gene is TRBD1 (5 bases). The CDR3 covers 13 residues. V gave up 1 base and J gave up 18 bases, with 16 bases separating them. Germline CDR1 and CDR2: SGHTA and FQGNSA. The CDR3 reads CASSLVRDPRPHF. CDR3 in DNA: TGTGCCAGCAGCTTAGTTCGGGACCCTCGGCCCCACTTT.

The gene calls are TRBV6-1 and TRBJ1-5; D not resolved. Deletions cut 4 bases from V and 6 bases from J, with 13 bases between. The CDR3 has 14 amino acids. Germline loops: CDR1 MNHNS, CDR2 SASEGT. The CDR3 spells CASSGEGLSQPQHF. The CDR3 region has the DNA TGTGCCAGCAGTGGGGAAGGTTTAAGTCAGCCCCAGCATTTT.

This sequence joins TRBV27 and TRBJ2-5, with D maybe TRBD2 (6 bases). From germline, CDR1 is MNHEY and CDR2 SMNVEV (reference sequence). The CDR3 is 10 amino acids. Trimming stripped 8 bases from V and 11 bases from J, with 12 bases between. CDR3: CASGWEAQYF. The CDR3 coding sequence is TGTGCCAGCGGATGGGAGGCACAGTACTTC.

The chain has TRBV28 and TRBJ2-7; possible D gene TRBD1, 5 bases. Germline V lookup: CDR1 MDHEN, CDR2 SYDVKM. Trimming took 5 bases from V and 1 from J, leaving 18 bases between them. The CDR3 consists of 16 residues. The CDR3 DNA follows: TGTGCCAGCAGTACCGTCGGTCAGGGCTCTTCCTACGAGCAGTACTTC. Translating gives CASSTVGQGSSYEQYF.

This chain joins TRBV19 and TRBJ2-5; no clear D gene. CDR3 length equals 13 residues. Germline-derived CDR1 and CDR2 are LNHDA and SQIVND (reference sequence). Trimming pared 6 bases from V and 0 bases from J, leaving 8 bases between. CDR3 bases: TGTGCCAGTAGCCTAGGCTACCAAGAGACCCAGTACTTC. This sequence encodes CASSLGYQETQYF.

The table lists this clone with a few counts. V gene TRBV29-1 combines with J gene TRBJ2-2; possibly TRBD1 or TRBD2 for D (5 bases each). The V end was cut by 7 bases, the J end by 3 bases, with 18 bases between. The CDR3 runs to 15 residues. CDR1 and CDR2 from the germline V gene are SQVTM and ANQGSEA. The CDR3 sequence is CSARGAETYTGELFF. The CDR3 bases are TGCAGCGCTAGAGGGGCAGAAACCTACACCGGGGAGCTGTTTTTT.

The chain joins TRBV7-9 to TRBJ2-1; TRBD2 agrees at 8 bases. V gave up 6 bases and J gave up 5 bases; unmatched junction bases: 6. The CDR3 consists of 14 residues. Germline values: CDR1 SEHNR, CDR2 FQNEAQ (reference sequence). The CDR3 reads CASSSTAGDNEQFF. Here the CDR3 DNA reads TGTGCCAGCAGTTCCACAGCGGGGGACAATGAGCAGTTCTTC.

J is TRBJ2-3 and V is TRBV5-1, with TRBD2 identical over 11 bases. The trim removed 3 bases at V and 0 bases at J, leaving 15 bases unmatched. CDR3 size: 20 residues. Germline values: CDR1 SGHRS, CDR2 YFSETQ. The CDR3 DNA reads TGCGCCAGCAGCTGGGGTTCGGCTAGCGGGGGGCCCTTTAGCACAGATACGCAGTATTTT. It codes for CASSWGSASGGPFSTDTQYF.

This clone was seen only a few times. V and J are TRBV2 and TRBJ1-5; 7 bases map to TRBD1. Looked up from germline, CDR1 is SNHLY and CDR2 is FYNNEI. The V segment lost 8 bases and the J segment 4 bases; nucleotides outside the gene matches: 20. This CDR3 is 18 amino acids long. CDR3 amino acids: CASSTGNGAIRGNQPQHF. The CDR3 DNA is TGTGCCAGCTCGACAGGGAACGGGGCCATCAGGGGGAATCAGCCCCAGCATTTT.

The chain links TRBV5-3 to TRBJ1-4; 7 bases map to TRBD1. TRBV5-3 is an ORF for which the function is uncertain. V lost 3 bases, J lost 1 base, and 3 bases stayed unmatched. This CDR3 has 15 amino acids. The CDR3 nucleotides read TGTGCCAGAAGCTATTACAGGGGAACTAATGAAAAACTGTTTTTT. As protein: CARSYYRGTNEKLFF.

This clone was seen a single time. The chain recombines TRBV10-1 with TRBJ2-7; 8 bases align to TRBD1. Germline trimming cut 8 bases from V and 1 base from J; bases unmatched to any gene: 7. The CDR3 is 14 residues long. Germline loops: CDR1 WNHNN, CDR2 SYGVQD (reference sequence). CDR3 in amino acids: CASAQGAASYEQYF. As DNA, the CDR3 is TGCGCCAGCGCGCAGGGGGCAGCTTCCTACGAGCAGTACTTC.

The CDR3, as DNA: TGTGCCATCTCTAGCGCGAACACAGATACGCAGTATTTT. It codes for CAISSANTDTQYF. The rearrangement uses TRBV7-9 and TRBJ2-3, with D maybe TRBD2 (6 bases). CDR1 SEHNR and CDR2 FQNEAQ come from the germline V gene (reference sequence). V lost 10 bases, J lost 2 bases, and 13 bases lay in between. CDR3 length: 13 residues. Full variable domain (outside the CDR3, taken from reference TRBV7-9 and TRBJ2-3): DTGVSQNPRHKITKRGQNVTFRCDPISEHNRLYWYRQTLGQGPEFLTYFQNEAQLEKSRLLSDRFSAERPKGSFSTLEIQRTEQGDSAMYLCAISSANTDTQYFGPGTRLTVL.

The chain carries TRBV6-4 and TRBJ2-1; the D is unclear. The germline CDR1 and CDR2 sequences are MRHNA and SNTAGT. Trimming stripped 0 bases from V and 10 bases from J, with 7 bases between. The CDR3 spans 12 residues. The CDR3 sequence: CASSDSGLEQFF. The CDR3 nucleotides are TGTGCCAGCAGTGACTCGGGCTTAGAGCAGTTCTTC.

V is TRBV9 and J is TRBJ2-6; D is possibly TRBD1 or TRBD2 (5 bases each). CDR1 and CDR2 from the germline V gene are SGDLS and YYNGEE. This CDR3 has 18 amino acids. The V end lost 2 bases, the J end lost 0 bases, and 15 bases lay between the germline ends. This CDR3 is CASSVGVGEISGANVLTF. Written as DNA, the CDR3 is TGTGCCAGCAGCGTGGGAGTGGGGGAGATCTCTGGGGCCAACGTCCTGACTTTC.

This chain links TRBV7-9 with TRBJ1-1; D uncertain. Trimming shortened V by 5 bases and J by 4 bases, and 11 bases separated the two germline ends. The CDR3 has 13 amino acids. The germline gives CDR1 SEHNR, CDR2 FQNEAQ (reference sequence). CDR3 protein: CASSPDIGTEAFF. In nucleotides, the CDR3 is TGTGCCAGCAGCCCCGACATTGGCACTGAAGCTTTCTTT.

This rearrangement joins TRBV5-1 to TRBJ2-3; 9 bases agree with TRBD1. This CDR3 has 16 residues. Germline-derived CDR1 and CDR2 are SGHRS and YFSETQ. With V trimmed by 5 bases and J by 6 bases, 13 bases remained unmatched. CDR3 coding DNA: TGCGCCAGCAGTGCCATTCGACAGGGGGGAGGTGATACGCAGTATTTT. This encodes CASSAIRQGGGDTQYF.

The V gene is TRBV6-4, the J gene TRBJ2-3; 9 bases fit TRBD1. CDR1 is MRHNA, CDR2 SNTAGT, per germline. The ends lost 10 bases at V and 4 bases at J; junction bases unmatched: 9. The CDR3 has 14 residues. CDR3 sequence: CATGTGRSPDTQYF. For the CDR3, the DNA is TGTGCCACCGGGACAGGGAGGTCCCCAGATACGCAGTATTTT.

The V gene is TRBV29-1, the J gene TRBJ1-2, with D perhaps matching TRBD1 (6 bases). V was cut by 5 bases and J by 5 bases, with 24 bases left in between. This CDR3 has 16 residues. In germline, CDR1 is SQVTM, CDR2 ANQGSEA. CDR3 sequence reads: CSVPSWAGDSLYGYTF. CDR3 nucleotides: TGCAGCGTTCCGTCCTGGGCAGGGGATTCCCTTTATGGCTACACCTTC.

The chain is built from TRBV13 and TRBJ2-3, with D possibly matching TRBD2 (6 bases). From germline, CDR1 is PRHDT and CDR2 FYEKMQ (reference sequence). The CDR3 spans 16 residues. The V end was cut by 5 bases, the J end by 6 bases, with 21 bases between. In nucleotides, the CDR3 is TGTGCCAGCAGCCCACCTGGCGGCGGGGCCGGTGATACGCAGTATTTT. Its translation: CASSPPGGGAGDTQYF.